One and the same sample provided the 32 T cell receptor beta chains below, sequenced in a study of blood T cell repertoires in COVID-19. TCRdb's copy holds only in-frame clones and misses some; the assay was immunoSEQ multiplex PCR. The table has roughly 150,000 clones, 83% seen once. The sample comprised peripheral blood. The receptors originated from a woman older than 75 with acute or convalescent COVID-19.

In its sample, this clone was seen a few times. CDR3: CASSLGGKNTEAFF. As DNA, the CDR3 is TGCGCCAGCAGCTTGGGGGGCAAGAACACTGAAGCTTTCTTT. The rearrangement uses TRBV5-1 and TRBJ1-1; TRBD1 is a possible D gene (5 bases). V lost 0 bases, J lost 1 base, and 7 bases lay in between. CDR1 and CDR2 from the germline V gene are SGHRS and YFSETQ. The CDR3 is made up of 14 amino acids.

The chain employs TRBV4-3 and TRBJ1-6; possibly TRBD1 for D (5 bases). Germline lookup yields CDR1 LGHNA and CDR2 YSLEER. V lost 0 bases to trimming and J lost 10 bases, with 13 bases between them. The CDR3 runs 15 residues. The CDR3 reads CASSQEGLGGSPLHF. For the CDR3, the DNA is TGCGCCAGCAGCCAAGAGGGGCTGGGAGGGTCACCCCTCCACTTT.

The rearrangement joins TRBV6-6 to TRBJ1-2; D is ambiguous. The CDR3 contains 14 residues. Trimming cost V 6 bases and J 6 bases, with 17 bases left between them. Germline values: CDR1 MNHNY, CDR2 SVGAGI (reference sequence). CDR3 sequence reads: CASSRGDLAHGYTF. The DNA of the CDR3 is TGTGCCAGCAGCCGCGGCGACCTCGCTCATGGCTACACCTTC.

V and J are TRBV5-4 and TRBJ1-1, with D unresolved. Germline CDR1 reads SGHNT; CDR2 reads YYREEE (reference sequence). This CDR3 region has 15 residues. V was clipped by 0 bases and J by 4 bases, with 13 bases between them. The CDR3: CASSLGVLEGTEAFF. The CDR3 region has the DNA TGTGCCAGCAGCTTGGGGGTTCTGGAGGGCACTGAAGCTTTCTTT.

The V gene is TRBV2, the J gene TRBJ1-5; 10 bases fit TRBD1. V lost 6 bases and J lost 6; bases outside the gene matches: 5. The CDR3 extends over 14 amino acids. Germline CDR1 reads SNHLY; CDR2 reads FYNNEI. The CDR3 DNA reads as TGTGCCAGCAGGGTGACAGGGGGCTCTCAGCCCCAGCATTTT. It specifies CASRVTGGSQPQHF.

This chain connects TRBV28 to TRBJ1-1; 7 bases fit TRBD1. Germline V CDR1 and CDR2: MDHEN, SYDVKM. V lost 5 bases to trimming and J lost 4 bases; unmatched junction nucleotides: 7. This CDR3 region has 14 residues. Here the CDR3 reads CASSSPTGATEAFF. CDR3 nucleotide sequence: TGTGCCAGCAGTAGCCCCACAGGGGCCACTGAAGCTTTCTTT.

This sequence joins TRBV29-1 and TRBJ2-5; a possible D gene is TRBD1 (5 bases). The CDR3 covers 13 residues. Deletions cut 4 bases from V and 4 bases from J, with 13 bases between. CDR1 is SQVTM, CDR2 ANQGSEA, per germline. This CDR3 reads CSVGLVRGETQYF. The CDR3 nucleotides read TGCAGCGTTGGACTTGTAAGGGGAGAGACCCAGTACTTC.

CDR3 bases: TGTGCCAGCTCACCACTAGGACAGGAGAACTATGGCTACACCTTC. Amino acid sequence: CASSPLGQENYGYTF. The V gene is TRBV18, the J gene TRBJ1-2, with 7 bases identical to TRBD1. After removal of 1 base from V and 2 bases from J, the junction contained 4 bases not matched to a gene. Per germline, CDR1 KGHSH and CDR2 LQKENI. The CDR3 runs to 15 residues.

This clone occurred once. The rearrangement links TRBV6-5 to TRBJ1-2; D is unresolved. Between the trimmed V and J ends, which lost 10 bases and 1 base, there was a span of 13 bases. The CDR3 length is 13 residues. From germline, CDR1 is MNHEY and CDR2 SVGAGI. The CDR3: CATYPSFNYGYTF. CDR3 bases: TGTGCCACCTACCCAAGCTTTAACTATGGCTACACCTTC.

This sequence joins TRBV28 and TRBJ1-5, with D possibly TRBD1 on 5 matching bases. Trimming took 2 bases from V and 4 from J, leaving 12 bases between them. The CDR3 is 15 residues long. Germline lookup yields CDR1 MDHEN and CDR2 SYDVKM. The CDR3 loop reads CASSLPGGANQPQHF. CDR3 nucleotides: TGTGCCAGCAGTTTACCCGGGGGTGCGAATCAGCCCCAGCATTTT. The variable domain in full, completed from reference TRBV28 and TRBJ1-5, reads DVKVTQSSRYLVKRTGEKVFLECVQDMDHENMFWYRQDPGLGLRLIYFSYDVKMKEKGDIPEGYSVSREKKERFSLILESASTNQTSMYLCASSLPGGANQPQHFGDGTRLSIL.

There are a few counts of this clone. The chain employs TRBV11-1 and TRBJ2-5; 7 bases line up with TRBD1. This CDR3 has 14 residues. From germline, CDR1 is SGHAT and CDR2 FQDESV (reference sequence). Trimming took 1 base from V and 5 from J; bases not matched to a gene: 4. CDR3 in amino acids: CASSLVRGGETQYF. The DNA of the CDR3 is TGTGCCAGCAGCTTAGTAAGAGGGGGCGAGACCCAGTACTTC. Variable domain in full (rest from reference TRBV11-1 and TRBJ2-5): EAEVAQSPRYKITEKSQAVAFWCDPISGHATLYWYRQILGQGPELLVQFQDESVVDDSQLPKDRFSAERLKGVDSTLKIQPAELGDSAMYLCASSLVRGGETQYFGPGTRLLVL.

V is TRBV19 and J is TRBJ1-1; 7 nucleotides agree with TRBD1. Germline loops: CDR1 LNHDA, CDR2 SQIVND (reference sequence). This CDR3 comprises 13 residues. Unmatched junction bases numbered 6, after V lost 4 bases and J lost 7 bases. The CDR3: CASSTGQQLEAFF. The CDR3 nucleotides read TGTGCCAGTAGTACGGGACAGCAGCTTGAAGCTTTCTTT.

The chain is built from TRBV11-2 and TRBJ1-1; D not certain. Germline loops: CDR1 SGHAT, CDR2 FQNNGV. The germline V and J ends were trimmed by 0 bases and 11 bases, with 13 bases remaining between them. CDR3 length: 13 residues. In DNA form, the CDR3 reads TGTGCCAGCAGCTTAGAGAGGGCGGCATGGGCTTTCTTT. Residues: CASSLERAAWAFF. Supplemented by reference TRBV11-2 and TRBJ1-1, the full variable domain reads EAGVAQSPRYKIIEKRQSVAFWCNPISGHATLYWYQQILGQGPKLLIQFQNNGVVDDSQLPKDRFSAERLKGVDSTLKIQPAKLEDSAVYLCASSLERAAWAFFGQGTRLTVV.

A word on this clone: Distinct nucleotide sequences in the sample also encode this CDR3. This chain uses TRBV5-1 with TRBJ2-2, with D hard to call. The CDR3 is made up of 15 amino acids. The V gene lost 0 bases and the J gene lost 2 bases, with 8 bases spanning the gap. The V gene's germline CDR1 is SGHRS and CDR2 YFSETQ. DNA for the CDR3: TGCGCCAGCAGCTTGGGGGCCAGCAACACCGGGGAGCTGTTTTTT. Its protein is CASSLGASNTGELFF.

The chain has TRBV4-1 and TRBJ1-4; 12 bases line up with TRBD1. This CDR3 is 16 amino acids long. V gave up 4 bases and J gave up 4 bases; unmatched junction bases: 4. CDR1 and CDR2 from the germline V gene are MGHRA and YSYEKL. The CDR3 DNA is TGCGCCAGCAGCCTCGGGACAGGGGGCGGTAATGAAAAACTGTTTTTT. Amino acid sequence: CASSLGTGGGNEKLFF.

The sample holds a few counts of this clone. The chain links TRBV6-2 or TRBV6-3 to TRBJ2-2; TRBD1 aligns across 8 bases. CDR3 length equals 16 residues. V shed 2 bases and J 4 bases; nucleotides not matched to a gene: 6. Germline CDR1 MNHEY, CDR2 SVGEGT. The CDR3 DNA reads TGTGCCAGCAGTTACCCCAGGGGGCTGGGCACCGGGGAGCTGTTTTTT. Protein: CASSYPRGLGTGELFF.

V is TRBV4-2 and J is TRBJ2-7; D possibly corresponds to TRBD2 (5 bases). Trimming pared 1 base from V and 6 bases from J, leaving 13 bases between. CDR1 and CDR2 (germline): LGHNA, YNFKEQ. The CDR3 loop spans 14 amino acids. CDR3 in amino acids: CASSQVGRPGEQYF. CDR3 DNA sequence: TGTGCCAGCAGCCAAGTGGGGAGACCAGGCGAGCAGTACTTC.

V and J are TRBV2 and TRBJ1-4; D is unresolved. The length of the CDR3 is 14 residues. The germline CDR1 and CDR2 sequences are SNHLY and FYNNEI. The V gene lost 4 bases and the J gene lost 3 bases, with 9 bases spanning the gap. The CDR3 region has the DNA TGTGCCAGCAGTGCCAGGTACCCTAATGAAAAACTGTTTTTT. It codes for CASSARYPNEKLFF.

CDR3 sequence (DNA): TGTGCCATCAGTTTGACAGGGGGCTTGTTGGATGGCTACACCTTC. Its protein is CAISLTGGLLDGYTF. The chain has TRBV10-3 and TRBJ1-2, with 10 bases aligning to TRBD1. CDR1 and CDR2 from the germline V gene are ENHRY and SYGVKD. This CDR3 has 15 amino acids. The V gene end was trimmed by 5 bases and the J gene end by 6 bases; junction bases not matched to a gene: 9.

This rearrangement joins TRBV28 to TRBJ2-7; possible D gene TRBD1, 5 bases. The CDR3 loop spans 14 amino acids. Germline V gene sequence: CDR1 MDHEN, CDR2 SYDVKM. The germline V and J ends were trimmed by 6 bases and 2 bases, with 14 bases remaining between them. CDR3 region: CASRKPTAPYEQYF. The CDR3 bases are TGTGCCAGCAGAAAACCGACAGCCCCCTACGAGCAGTACTTC. The full variable domain, in which reference TRBV28 and TRBJ2-7 provide the parts outside the CDR3, is DVKVTQSSRYLVKRTGEKVFLECVQDMDHENMFWYRQDPGLGLRLIYFSYDVKMKEKGDIPEGYSVSREKKERFSLILESASTNQTSMYLCASRKPTAPYEQYFGPGTRLTVT.

This chain uses TRBV3-1 (or the pseudogene TRBV3-2) with TRBJ1-4; D is perhaps TRBD1 (6 bases). Germline CDR1 LGHDT, CDR2 YNNKEL (reference sequence). V was clipped by 4 bases and J by 4 bases, with 10 bases between them. The CDR3 spans 14 residues. The CDR3 region has the DNA TGTGCCAGCAGCCCTAGGACAGTTAATGAAAAACTGTTTTTT. This codes for CASSPRTVNEKLFF.

The genes are TRBV28 and TRBJ2-1; no reliable D call. The CDR3 totals 14 residues. V was pared by 3 bases and J by 6 bases, with 12 bases between. Germline V gene data show CDR1 as MDHEN and CDR2 as SYDVKM. The chain's CDR3 is CASSFRPETNEQFF. CDR3 coding DNA: TGTGCCAGCAGTTTCAGGCCCGAGACCAATGAGCAGTTCTTC.

The table lists this clone with a count of one. The V call is TRBV20-1, the J call TRBJ2-3, with no clear D. V was trimmed by 6 bases and J by 6 bases, leaving 10 bases between them. CDR1 DFQATT and CDR2 SNEGSKA come from the germline V gene (reference sequence). The CDR3 is made up of 11 amino acids. DNA of the CDR3: TGCAGTGCAATGTGGGCCGATACGCAGTATTTT. This gives the protein CSAMWADTQYF.

The chain recombines TRBV5-3 with TRBJ2-7, with a weak D call TRBD2 (5 bases). TRBV5-3 qualifies as an ORF whose function is uncertain. Trimming removed 3 bases at V and 5 bases at J, with 18 bases between. CDR3 size: 15 residues. CDR3 sequence: CARSCPQRAEDEQYF. Here the CDR3 DNA reads TGTGCCAGAAGCTGTCCCCAGAGGGCCGAGGACGAGCAGTACTTC.

The CDR3 DNA is TGTGCCAGTAGCACTACTAGCTCCTATAATTCACCCCTCCACTTT. Amino acid sequence: CASSTTSSYNSPLHF. The chain has TRBV19 and TRBJ1-6; D uncertain. Germline CDR1 LNHDA, CDR2 SQIVND (reference sequence). The germline V and J ends were trimmed by 6 bases and 0 bases, with 9 bases remaining between them. CDR3 length: 15 residues.

This clone was seen a single time. J is TRBJ2-3 and V is TRBV14, with a weak D call TRBD2 (6 bases). Germline V gene sequence: CDR1 SGHDN, CDR2 FVKESK. The V end lost 1 base, the J end lost 7 bases, and 9 bases lay between the germline ends. The CDR3 is 13 residues long. DNA for the CDR3: TGTGCCAGCAGCCAAGTTGGGACTTATACGCAGTATTTT. Protein product: CASSQVGTYTQYF.

This clone was detected only once. The chain couples TRBV5-1 to TRBJ2-2; 9 bases align to TRBD1. V lost 4 bases to trimming and J lost 4 bases; unmatched junction nucleotides: 5. CDR3 length: 15 amino acids. Germline-derived CDR1 and CDR2 are SGHRS and YFSETQ. The CDR3 sequence is CASSLGTGSTGELFF. CDR3 coding DNA: TGCGCCAGCAGCCTAGGGACAGGGAGCACCGGGGAGCTGTTTTTT.

This clone occurred a few times. V is TRBV4-2 and J is TRBJ2-6, with 7 bases that match TRBD1. V was pared by 4 bases and J by 4 bases, with 16 bases of the junction left unmatched. The germline V gene has CDR1 LGHNA and CDR2 YNFKEQ. The CDR3 sequence is 19 residues long. CDR3 bases: TGTGCCAGCAGCCCGGCCGGGACAGACTTCCGGGACGGGGCCAACGTCCTGACTTTC. This gives the protein CASSPAGTDFRDGANVLTF.

This chain joins TRBV10-3 and TRBJ2-2, with 8 bases lining up with TRBD2. The CDR3 is 13 amino acids. Germline trimming cut 10 bases from V and 6 bases from J; bases unmatched to any gene: 7. The germline gives CDR1 ENHRY, CDR2 SYGVKD. The CDR3 protein is CATQREYAGELFF. CDR3 DNA sequence: TGTGCCACTCAGCGGGAGTATGCCGGGGAGCTGTTTTTT.

V gene TRBV5-3 combines with J gene TRBJ2-7; D not certain. TRBV5-3 is an ORF, with its function uncertain. The CDR3 length is 18 residues. With 1 base removed from V and 1 base from J, the gap between germline ends came to 21 bases. CDR3 in amino acids: CARSLNKVGTALSYEQYF. CDR3 DNA sequence: TGTGCCAGAAGCTTGAATAAGGTCGGAACAGCTCTATCCTACGAGCAGTACTTC.

The chain employs TRBV5-6 and TRBJ2-5; TRBD1 might be the D (6 bases). Germline assignment: CDR1 SGHDT and CDR2 YYEEEE. The CDR3 runs to 15 residues. Trimming stripped 1 base from V and 3 bases from J, with 13 bases between. CDR3 bases: TGTGCCAGCAGCTTGTTGGGACAAGGAGAAGAGACCCAGTACTTC. Its protein product is CASSLLGQGEETQYF.

The chain couples TRBV28 to TRBJ1-2; 9 bases match TRBD1. CDR3 length equals 14 residues. Germline CDR1 MDHEN, CDR2 SYDVKM. The ends lost 2 bases at V and 6 bases at J; junction bases unmatched: 4. CDR3 loop: CASSLQGQGNGYTF. In nucleotides, the CDR3 is TGTGCCAGCAGTTTACAGGGACAGGGTAATGGCTACACCTTC.